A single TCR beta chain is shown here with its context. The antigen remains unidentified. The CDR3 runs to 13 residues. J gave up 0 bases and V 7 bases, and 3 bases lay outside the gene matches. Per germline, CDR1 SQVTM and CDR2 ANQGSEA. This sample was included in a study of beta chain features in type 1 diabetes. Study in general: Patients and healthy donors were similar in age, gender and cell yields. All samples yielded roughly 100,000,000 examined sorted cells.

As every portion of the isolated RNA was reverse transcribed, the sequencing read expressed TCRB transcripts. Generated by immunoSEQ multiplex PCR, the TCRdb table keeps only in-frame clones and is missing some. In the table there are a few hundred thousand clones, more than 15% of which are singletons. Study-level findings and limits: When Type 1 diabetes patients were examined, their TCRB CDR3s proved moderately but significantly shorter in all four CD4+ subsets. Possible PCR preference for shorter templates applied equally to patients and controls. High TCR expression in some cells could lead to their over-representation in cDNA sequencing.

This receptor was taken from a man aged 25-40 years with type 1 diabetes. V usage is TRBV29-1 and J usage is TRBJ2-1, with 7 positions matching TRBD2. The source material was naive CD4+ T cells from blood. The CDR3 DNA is TGCAGCGAAGTAGCGGGCTCCTACAATGAGCAGTTCTTC. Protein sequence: CSEVAGSYNEQFF.